The next 22 T cell receptor beta chains were all read from a single sample in a study of cytomegalovirus exposure and HLA in healthy donors. 60 Vbeta and 13 Jbeta primers were used in PCR. Assay used: immunoSEQ multiplex PCR; TCRdb lists only in-frame clones, some missing. This table has under 150,000 clones, 80% to 90% appearing once. Material for sequencing was PBMCs. The source of these receptors is a young woman in good health and CMV-seronegative.

The rearrangement links TRBV25-1 to TRBJ2-5, with 8 bases that match TRBD1. V lost 3 bases, J lost 1 base, and 4 bases stayed unmatched. The CDR3 is 15 residues long. Germline V gene lookup returns CDR1 MGHDK and CDR2 SYGVNS. CDR3 protein: CASSEAGGLQETQYF. CDR3 nucleotide sequence: TGTGCCAGCAGTGAGGCAGGGGGCCTCCAAGAGACCCAGTACTTC.

V usage is TRBV6-5 and J usage is TRBJ2-2; 7 bases fit TRBD1. The ends lost 5 bases at V and 7 bases at J; junction bases unmatched: 7. Germline-derived CDR1 and CDR2 are MNHEY and SVGAGI. The CDR3 totals 14 residues. CDR3 DNA sequence: TGTGCCAGCAGTCGTTACAGGGGCGTCGGGGAGCTGTTTTTT. Translated: CASSRYRGVGELFF.

The chain carries TRBV30 and TRBJ1-6; D uncertain. In germline, CDR1 is GTSNPN, CDR2 SVGIG (reference sequence). Trimming removed 0 bases at V and 10 bases at J, with 16 bases between. This CDR3 spans 15 amino acids. CDR3 sequence reads: CAWSVFAALKSPLHF. Written as DNA, the CDR3 is TGTGCCTGGAGTGTATTCGCGGCCTTGAAGTCACCCCTCCACTTT.

The chain recombines TRBV4-1 with TRBJ1-3; D gene uncertain. Germline CDR1 is MGHRA and CDR2 is YSYEKL. The length of the CDR3 is 19 residues. The V and J ends lost 1 base and 4 bases respectively, with 23 bases between them. CDR3 nucleotide sequence: TGCGCCAGCAGCCAAGGTGGGCTCGTTCTCTCAGGTCCCGGAAACACCATATATTTT. Encoded protein: CASSQGGLVLSGPGNTIYF.

This clone turned up a few times. The J gene is TRBJ2-7, the V gene TRBV5-4, with 13 nucleotides matching TRBD2. This CDR3 contains 15 residues. Trimming cost V 4 bases and J 7 bases; bases outside gene matches: 8. CDR1 SGHNT and CDR2 YYREEE come from the germline V gene (reference sequence). The DNA for the CDR3 is TGTGCCAGCAGCCCCGGGACTAGCGGGACAGGTGAGCAGTACTTC. Its translation is CASSPGTSGTGEQYF.

This chain joins TRBV28 and TRBJ1-1; 8 bases line up with TRBD1. Germline-derived CDR1 and CDR2 are MDHEN and SYDVKM. Unmatched junction bases numbered 8, after V lost 3 bases and J lost 2 bases. The CDR3 has 16 residues. In DNA, the CDR3 is TGTGCCAGCAGTTTCTGGACAGGGACCCTAAACACTGAAGCTTTCTTT. This encodes CASSFWTGTLNTEAFF.

The V gene is TRBV19, the J gene TRBJ2-3, with TRBD2 matching over 9 bases. J gave up 0 bases and V 4 bases, and 11 bases lay outside the gene matches. Germline loops: CDR1 LNHDA, CDR2 SQIVND (reference sequence). The CDR3 sequence is 18 residues long. The CDR3: CASSTHPGLATSTDTQYF. Here the CDR3 DNA reads TGTGCCAGTAGTACCCACCCGGGACTAGCTACTAGCACAGATACGCAGTATTTT.

The chain joins TRBV9 to TRBJ2-5; 7 bases line up with TRBD2. In germline, CDR1 is SGDLS, CDR2 YYNGEE. J was trimmed by 4 bases and V by 0 bases; bases with no gene match: 9. The CDR3 is 16 residues long. CDR3 sequence: CASSVAGGAGTETQYF. The CDR3 DNA sequence: TGTGCCAGCAGCGTAGCAGGAGGAGCGGGGACAGAGACCCAGTACTTC.

V gene TRBV28 combines with J gene TRBJ2-7; tentatively, D is TRBD2 (5 bases). The germline gives CDR1 MDHEN, CDR2 SYDVKM. The CDR3 consists of 14 residues. The germline V and J ends were trimmed by 4 bases and 2 bases, with 12 bases remaining between them. CDR3 amino acids: CASSSWTATYEQYF. CDR3 sequence (DNA): TGTGCCAGCAGTTCGTGGACTGCTACCTACGAGCAGTACTTC. Together with reference TRBV28 and TRBJ2-7, the CDR3 gives the full variable domain: DVKVTQSSRYLVKRTGEKVFLECVQDMDHENMFWYRQDPGLGLRLIYFSYDVKMKEKGDIPEGYSVSREKKERFSLILESASTNQTSMYLCASSSWTATYEQYFGPGTRLTVT.

In DNA form, the CDR3 reads TGTGCCAGTAGTATATCGTGGGGGCCTAATGAAAAACTGTTTTTT. It translates to CASSISWGPNEKLFF. This chain connects TRBV19 to TRBJ1-4; maybe TRBD1 (6 bases). The germline V gene has CDR1 LNHDA and CDR2 SQIVND (reference sequence). Between the trimmed V and J ends, which lost 2 bases and 3 bases, there was a span of 10 bases. This CDR3 contains 15 residues.

Only a few counts were recorded for this clone. This sequence joins TRBV27 and TRBJ1-4; the D is unclear. With 0 bases removed from V and 4 bases from J, the gap between germline ends came to 6 bases. The CDR3 is made up of 14 amino acids. The V gene's germline CDR1 is MNHEY and CDR2 SMNVEV (reference sequence). The CDR3 DNA follows: TGTGCCAGCAGTTTATCCGGGATTAATGAAAAACTGTTTTTT. Its translation: CASSLSGINEKLFF. The full variable domain, its missing parts supplied by reference TRBV27 and TRBJ1-4, is EAQVTQNPRYLITVTGKKLTVTCSQNMNHEYMSWYRQDPGLGLRQIYYSMNVEVTDKGDVPEGYKVSRKEKRNFPLILESPSPNQTSLYFCASSLSGINEKLFFGSGTQLSVL.

This clone is a singleton in its sample. The gene calls are TRBV7-2 and TRBJ2-2, with D perhaps TRBD2 (5 bases). Germline CDR1 SGHTA, CDR2 FQGNSA. The V gene lost 1 base and the J gene lost 5 bases, with 17 bases spanning the gap. The CDR3 consists of 17 residues. The CDR3 sequence: CASSLEGGGGGTGELFF. CDR3 in DNA: TGTGCCAGCAGCTTAGAAGGTGGCGGAGGCGGGACCGGGGAGCTGTTTTTT.

The chain combines TRBV2 with TRBJ2-3; 9 bases are a match to TRBD2. Germline loops: CDR1 SNHLY, CDR2 FYNNEI. The trim removed 7 bases at V and 0 bases at J, leaving 8 bases unmatched. This CDR3 is 16 amino acids long. CDR3 sequence: CASIKQTSGSTDTQYF. The CDR3 region has the DNA TGTGCCAGCATCAAGCAGACTAGCGGAAGCACAGATACGCAGTATTTT.

The chain recombines TRBV5-6 with TRBJ1-1; D not resolved. V was shortened by 2 bases and J by 6 bases, with 11 bases between the two germline ends. The CDR3 spans 13 residues. The germline gives CDR1 SGHDT, CDR2 YYEEEE. This chain's CDR3 is CASSLWGSAEAFF. Written as DNA, the CDR3 is TGTGCCAGCAGCTTATGGGGTAGCGCTGAAGCTTTCTTT.

The chain is built from TRBV29-1 and TRBJ1-3, with 9 bases matching TRBD1. The CDR3 covers 15 residues. J was trimmed by 7 bases and V by 4 bases; bases with no gene match: 11. Germline V gives CDR1 SQVTM, CDR2 ANQGSEA. The CDR3 protein is CSVAMGQGPTNTIYF. The DNA for the CDR3 is TGCAGCGTTGCGATGGGACAGGGTCCCACCAACACCATATATTTT.

The chain links TRBV27 to TRBJ2-5, with a weak D call TRBD1 (6 bases). The V end was cut by 0 bases, the J end by 7 bases, with 15 bases between. From germline, CDR1 is MNHEY and CDR2 SMNVEV (reference sequence). The CDR3 sequence is 15 residues long. As DNA, the CDR3 is TGTGCCAGCAGTTTATCGTTCGGACAGATGGGGACCCAGTACTTC. Translating it yields CASSLSFGQMGTQYF.

This rearrangement joins TRBV5-6 to TRBJ2-5, with D unclear. V lost 4 bases and J lost 3, with 13 bases in between. Germline V gene lookup returns CDR1 SGHDT and CDR2 YYEEEE. This CDR3 region has 14 residues. The CDR3 loop reads CASSPAGLKETQYF. The DNA of the CDR3 is TGTGCCAGCAGCCCTGCTGGCCTGAAAGAGACCCAGTACTTC.

This clone was recorded only once. The chain couples TRBV5-1 to TRBJ2-3; 8 bases agree with TRBD1. This CDR3 is built from 15 residues. V lost 1 base to trimming and J lost 1 base; unmatched junction nucleotides: 2. Germline-derived CDR1 and CDR2 are SGHRS and YFSETQ. The CDR3 bases are TGCGCCAGCAGCTTGACAGGGGGAGGCACAGATACGCAGTATTTT. Its protein product is CASSLTGGGTDTQYF.

CDR3 residues: CASSPGQGDYGYTF. DNA of the CDR3: TGTGCCAGCAGCCCGGGACAGGGAGACTATGGCTACACCTTC. The chain joins TRBV11-1 to TRBJ1-2; 9 bases are shared with TRBD1. Germline trimming cut 5 bases from V and 3 bases from J; bases unmatched to any gene: 4. The CDR3 runs 14 residues. Germline CDR1 reads SGHAT; CDR2 reads FQDESV (reference sequence).

V gene TRBV4-3 combines with J gene TRBJ2-3; the match to TRBD2 covers 11 bases. Germline-derived CDR1 and CDR2 are LGHNA and YSLEER. V lost 1 base to trimming and J lost 4 bases; unmatched junction nucleotides: 7. This CDR3 is built from 17 residues. Here the CDR3 DNA reads TGCGCCAGCAGCCAAGGGGTAGCGGGGGGGGGAGCAGATACGCAGTATTTT. It codes for CASSQGVAGGGADTQYF.

The V and J genes are TRBV5-8 and TRBJ1-4; TRBD1 matches at 7 bases. Germline assignment: CDR1 SGHTS and CDR2 YDEGEE. J lost 7 bases, V lost 4 bases, and 10 bases had no gene match. The CDR3 has 15 residues. DNA of the CDR3: TGTGCCAGCAGCAGATCGACAGGGCTGAGTGAAAAACTGTTTTTT. Translation gives CASSRSTGLSEKLFF.

The chain has TRBV28 and TRBJ2-7; 7 bases fit TRBD2. V lost 3 bases and J lost 9; bases outside the gene matches: 8. The germline V gene encodes CDR1 MDHEN and CDR2 SYDVKM. This CDR3 spans 13 amino acids. CDR3 protein: CASSLGGIRGQYF. The CDR3 DNA reads as TGTGCCAGCAGTTTGGGAGGGATACGAGGGCAGTACTTC.